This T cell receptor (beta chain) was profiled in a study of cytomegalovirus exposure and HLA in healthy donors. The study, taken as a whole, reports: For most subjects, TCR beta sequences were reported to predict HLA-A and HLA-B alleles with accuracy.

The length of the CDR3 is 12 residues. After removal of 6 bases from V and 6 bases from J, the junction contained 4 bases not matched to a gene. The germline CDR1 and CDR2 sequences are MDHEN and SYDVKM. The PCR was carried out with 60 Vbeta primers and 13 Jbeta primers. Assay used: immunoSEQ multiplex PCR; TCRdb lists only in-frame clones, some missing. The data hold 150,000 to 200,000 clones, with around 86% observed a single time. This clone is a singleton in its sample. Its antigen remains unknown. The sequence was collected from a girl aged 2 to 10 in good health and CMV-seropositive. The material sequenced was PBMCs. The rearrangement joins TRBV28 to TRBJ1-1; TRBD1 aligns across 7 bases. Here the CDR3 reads CASRNRGPEAFF. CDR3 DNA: TGTGCCAGCAGGAACAGGGGCCCTGAAGCTTTCTTT. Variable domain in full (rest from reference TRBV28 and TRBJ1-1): DVKVTQSSRYLVKRTGEKVFLECVQDMDHENMFWYRQDPGLGLRLIYFSYDVKMKEKGDIPEGYSVSREKKERFSLILESASTNQTSMYLCASRNRGPEAFFGQGTRLTVV.